The rows below give T cell receptor beta chains drawn from one sample of a study of somatic mutations in cytotoxic T cells in rheumatoid arthritis. The repertoire was sequenced with immunoSEQ multiplex PCR; TCRdb's copy has only in-frame clones and lacks some. This sample has about 10,000 clones; 75% to 95% occur once, and the top ten carry 14%. The sequenced material came from CD8+ T cells sorted from blood. These receptors all come from a woman aged 18 to 35 with rheumatoid arthritis. Both conserved end residues are part of each CDR3.

TRBV4-3,CASSRRQGGGTYEQYF
TRBV19,CASSSQGARGYTF
TRBV6-5,CASSSWTVLYEQYF
TRBV9,CASSPSQREGEQFF
TRBV5-6,CASSPPAADYGYTF
TRBV5-4,CASTVSVVYGYTF
TRBV27,CASSETGFDTEAFF
TRBV9,CASSDSIAGGNTEAFF
TRBV29-1,CSVPGVGTIYF
TRBV10-3,CAISEEAHGELFF
TRBV2,CASTTGYEQYF
TRBV5-1,CASSLVGERVAGELFF
TRBV4-1,CASSPFGTDNQPQHF
TRBV28,CASSYVLLPPANYGYTF
TRBV5-1,CASSYGTAYEQYF
TRBV7-2,CASSLVSRGLSYEQYF
TRBV13,CASSTDSSYNEQFF
TRBV5-6,CASSLAWRGRETQYF
TRBV9,CASSVEDRVYLNYGYTF
TRBV9,CASSVGGGQSDEQYF
TRBV7-2,CASSWGLFNEQFF
TRBV25-1,CASSPRTGGEAFF
TRBV7-2,CASSLGLFSLNTEAFF
TRBV6-5,CASSYSIRGGEQFF
TRBV5-8,CASSLGLNTEAFF
TRBV30,CAWNPGQGANTEAFF
TRBV4-1,CASSQDGSGLNTEAFF
TRBV9,CASSERTGGQDTQYF
TRBV11-2,CASSLIQGNTEAFF
TRBV7-9,CASSFTESYEQYF
TRBV9,CASSPHRDRGNNEQFF
TRBV19,CASSIDGSFYGYTF
TRBV10-3,CAIRDRDPGANVLTF
TRBV27,CASSQLYPEKLFF
TRBV4-1,CASSHVLSYEQYF
TRBV7-2,CASRAWEGLTSYEQYF
TRBV6-5,CASSDFLGQSYEQYF
TRBV28,CASSFLITGPTTDTQYF
TRBV9,CASSVGGGRYNEQFF
TRBV28,CASSWGQREYYEQYF
TRBV19,CWAGGPYTDTQYF
TRBV27,CASSFGGVPQPQHF
TRBV7-9,CASSKTSGLYNEQFF
TRBV9,CASSTLDPGEQYF
TRBV19,CASSLPLGQPYGYTF
TRBV5-6,CASSIVSETPLEQYF
TRBV25-1,CASSGGRFYNEQFF
TRBV27,CASGVGANGYTF
TRBV27,CASSLSTGVVTYEQYF